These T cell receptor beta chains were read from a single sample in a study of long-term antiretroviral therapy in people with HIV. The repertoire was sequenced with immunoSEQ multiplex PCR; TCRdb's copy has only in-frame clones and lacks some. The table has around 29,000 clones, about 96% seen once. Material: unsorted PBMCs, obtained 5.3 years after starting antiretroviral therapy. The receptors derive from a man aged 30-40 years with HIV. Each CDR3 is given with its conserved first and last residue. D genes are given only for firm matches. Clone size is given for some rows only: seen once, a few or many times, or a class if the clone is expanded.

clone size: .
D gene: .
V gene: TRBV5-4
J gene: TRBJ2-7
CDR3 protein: CASSLAGLGGYVYEQYF
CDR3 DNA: TGTGCCAGCAGCTTGGCCGGTTTAGGGGGGTACGTCTACGAGCAGTACTTC

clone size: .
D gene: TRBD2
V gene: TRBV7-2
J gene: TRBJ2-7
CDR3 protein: CASTVRRGNTYEQYF
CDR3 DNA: TGTGCCAGCACCGTCAGGCGGGGGAACACCTACGAGCAGTACTTC

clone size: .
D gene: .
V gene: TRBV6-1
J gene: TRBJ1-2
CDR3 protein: CASSEQVTANYGYTF
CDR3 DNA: TGTGCCAGCAGTGAACAGGTGACAGCTAACTATGGCTACACCTTC

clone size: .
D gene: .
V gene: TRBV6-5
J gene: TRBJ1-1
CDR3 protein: CASSRTGFGEAFF
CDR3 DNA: TGTGCCAGCAGCAGAACAGGGTTTGGTGAAGCTTTCTTT

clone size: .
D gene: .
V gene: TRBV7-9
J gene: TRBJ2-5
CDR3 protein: CASSLALGLWETQYF
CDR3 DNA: TGTGCCAGCAGCTTAGCTTTGGGGTTATGGGAGACCCAGTACTTC

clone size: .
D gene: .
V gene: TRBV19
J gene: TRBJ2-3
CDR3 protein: CASSKRREPPDTQYF
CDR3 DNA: TGTGCCAGTAGTAAGCGCCGAGAACCCCCAGATACGCAGTATTTT

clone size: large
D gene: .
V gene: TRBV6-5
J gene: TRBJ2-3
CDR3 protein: CASSYDPTITDTQYF
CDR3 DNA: TGTGCCAGCAGTTATGACCCGACTATCACAGATACGCAGTATTTT

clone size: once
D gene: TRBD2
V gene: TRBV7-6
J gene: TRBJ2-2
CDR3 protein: CASSPFLAGGTGELFF
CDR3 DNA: TGTGCCAGCAGCCCCTTTCTAGCGGGGGGTACCGGGGAGCTGTTTTTT

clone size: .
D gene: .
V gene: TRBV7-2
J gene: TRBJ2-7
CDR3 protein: CASLGPGGLGEQYF
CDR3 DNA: TGTGCCAGCCTGGGACCAGGGGGGTTAGGCGAGCAGTACTTC

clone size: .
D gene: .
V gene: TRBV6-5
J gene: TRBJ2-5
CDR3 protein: CASRYRGGYQETQYF
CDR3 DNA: TGTGCCAGCAGGTACAGGGGAGGGTACCAAGAGACCCAGTACTTC

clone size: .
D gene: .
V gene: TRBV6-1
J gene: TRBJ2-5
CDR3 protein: CASSAGAEVETQYF
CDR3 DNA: TGTGCCAGCAGTGCGGGAGCAGAGGTAGAGACCCAGTACTTC

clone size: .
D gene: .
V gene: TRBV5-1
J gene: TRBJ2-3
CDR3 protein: CASSYPQGTQYF
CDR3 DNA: TGCGCCAGCAGCTACCCCCAAGGTACGCAGTATTTT

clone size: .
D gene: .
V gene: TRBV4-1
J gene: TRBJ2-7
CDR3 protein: CASSQSGSYEQYF
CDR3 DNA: TGCGCCAGCAGCCAATCAGGCTCCTACGAGCAGTACTTC

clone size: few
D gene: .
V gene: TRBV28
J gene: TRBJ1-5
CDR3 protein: CASSLLGGHNQPQHF
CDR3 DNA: TGTGCCAGCAGTTTATTAGGGGGTCACAATCAGCCCCAGCATTTT